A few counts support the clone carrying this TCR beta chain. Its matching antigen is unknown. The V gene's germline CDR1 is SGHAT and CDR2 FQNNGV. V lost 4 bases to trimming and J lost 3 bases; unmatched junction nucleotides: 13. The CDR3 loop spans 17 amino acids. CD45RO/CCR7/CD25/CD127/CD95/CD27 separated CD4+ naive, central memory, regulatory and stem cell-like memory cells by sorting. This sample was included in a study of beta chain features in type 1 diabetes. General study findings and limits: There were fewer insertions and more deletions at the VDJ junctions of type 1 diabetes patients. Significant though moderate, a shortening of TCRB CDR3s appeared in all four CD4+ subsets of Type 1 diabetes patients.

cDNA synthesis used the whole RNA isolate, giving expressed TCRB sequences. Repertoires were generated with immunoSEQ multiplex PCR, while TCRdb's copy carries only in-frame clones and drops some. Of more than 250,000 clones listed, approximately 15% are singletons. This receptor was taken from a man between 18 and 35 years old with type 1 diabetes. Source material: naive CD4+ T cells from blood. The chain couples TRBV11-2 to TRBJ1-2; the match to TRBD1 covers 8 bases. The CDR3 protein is CASSSTGLRGRYYGYTF. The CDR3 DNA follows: TGTGCCAGCAGCTCCACCGGGCTCAGGGGGCGTTACTATGGCTACACCTTC.